The present TCR beta chain was sequenced within a study of post-analysis software for immune sequencing data. The study, taken as a whole, reports: In patients, TRBV5-6, TRBV5-1 and TRBV20-1 belonged to four or five TRBV segments found more frequently than in controls.

This CDR3 comprises 16 residues. Germline assignment: CDR1 SGHDN and CDR2 FVKESK. Trimming left V 1 base short and J 0 bases short, with 13 bases between. About this clonotype: Its target is not known.

Tagging with unique molecular identifiers was a feature of the TCR beta cDNA libraries. From the PCR reads, TCRdb called clonotypes with MiXCR, one entry per CDR3 protein. Of around 400,000 distinct CDR3 sequences listed, around 37% are singletons. The receptor was derived from a girl aged 5-17 years with multiple sclerosis. The sample consisted of blood. The genes are TRBV14 and TRBJ2-7, with D perhaps given as TRBD1 or TRBD2 (7 bases each). The CDR3 bases are TGTGCCAGCAGCCAAGCGGCAGGGGGGGTCTCCTACGAGCAGTACTTC. Its protein is CASSQAAGGVSYEQYF. The whole variable domain, filled in from reference TRBV14 and TRBJ2-7, reads EAGVTQFPSHSVIEKGQTVTLRCDPISGHDNLYWYRRVMGKEIKFLLHFVKESKQDESGMPNNRFLAERTGGTYSTLKVQPAELEDSGVYFCASSQAAGGVSYEQYFGPGTRLTVT.